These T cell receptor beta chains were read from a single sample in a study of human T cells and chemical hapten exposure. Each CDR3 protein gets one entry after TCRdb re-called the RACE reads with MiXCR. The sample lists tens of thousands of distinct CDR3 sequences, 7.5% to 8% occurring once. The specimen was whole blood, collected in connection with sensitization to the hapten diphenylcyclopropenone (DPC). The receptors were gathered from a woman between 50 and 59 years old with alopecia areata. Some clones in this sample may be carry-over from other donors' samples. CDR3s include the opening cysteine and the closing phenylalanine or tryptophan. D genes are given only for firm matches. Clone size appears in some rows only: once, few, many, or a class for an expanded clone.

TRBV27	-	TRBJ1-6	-	CASSLSGRYNSPLHF
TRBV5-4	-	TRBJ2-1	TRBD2	CASSLAGVLGNEQFF
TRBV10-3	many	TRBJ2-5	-	CAISESAAETQYF
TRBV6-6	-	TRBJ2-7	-	CASSPTDTGPYEQYF
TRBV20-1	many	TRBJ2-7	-	CSARDGFVEYF
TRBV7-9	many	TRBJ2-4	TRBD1	CASSLQAGGRINIQYF
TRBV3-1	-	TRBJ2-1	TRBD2	CASSLTSGTFHEQFF
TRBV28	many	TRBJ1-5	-	CASSVQGVGEPQHF
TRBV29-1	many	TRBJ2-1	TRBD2	CSVALAGGPYNEQFF
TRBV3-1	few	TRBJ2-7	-	CASSPEGPRSYEQYF
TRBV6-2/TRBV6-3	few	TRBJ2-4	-	CASRTGSHIQYF
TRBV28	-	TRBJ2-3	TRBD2	CASQTSGGPTDTQYF
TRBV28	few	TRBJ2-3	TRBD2	CASSYLISFSGSTDTQYF
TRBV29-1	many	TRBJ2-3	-	CSVARGLSTDTQYF
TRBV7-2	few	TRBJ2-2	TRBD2	CASSPGLALTGELFF
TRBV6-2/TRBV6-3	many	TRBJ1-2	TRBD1	CASSRRDRGGYTF
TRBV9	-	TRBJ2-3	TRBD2	CASSPSSGKTQYF
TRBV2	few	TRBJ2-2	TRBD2	CASSRLGGRDTGELFF
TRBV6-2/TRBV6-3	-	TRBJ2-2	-	CASSYGRRGTGELFF
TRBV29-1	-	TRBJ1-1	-	CSVGVTEAFF
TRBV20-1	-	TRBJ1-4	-	CSAPWGNNEKLFF
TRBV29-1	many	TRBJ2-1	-	CSHATSRPEQFF
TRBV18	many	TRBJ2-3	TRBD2	CASSPRRLATHTQYF
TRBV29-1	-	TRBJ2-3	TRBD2	CSFPETTSGGTQYF
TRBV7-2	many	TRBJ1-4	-	CASSLEAGADEKLFF
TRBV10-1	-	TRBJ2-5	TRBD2	CGNRSGIKTQYF
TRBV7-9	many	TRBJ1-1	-	CASSRAGGTEAFF
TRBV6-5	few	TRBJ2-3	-	CASSYSGQKWDTQYF
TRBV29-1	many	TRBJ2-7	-	CSVRTAYEQYF
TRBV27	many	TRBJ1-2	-	CASSLSGDYGYTF
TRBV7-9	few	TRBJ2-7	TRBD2	CASSPRLAAAGALEQYF
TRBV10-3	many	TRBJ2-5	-	CAISALQETQYF
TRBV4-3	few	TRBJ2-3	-	CASSQGAIRTDTQYF
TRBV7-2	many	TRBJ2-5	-	CASTLGPRQETQYF
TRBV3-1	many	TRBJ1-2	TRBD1	CASSRPGQGNFGYTF
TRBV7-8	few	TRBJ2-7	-	CASSLWRDPVNEQYF
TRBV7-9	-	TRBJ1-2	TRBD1	CASSLGDREDDHGYTF
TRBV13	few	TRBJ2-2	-	CASSLRDQRELFF
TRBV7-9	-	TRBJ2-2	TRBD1	CASSPTGANTGELFF
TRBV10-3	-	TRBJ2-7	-	CAIASSYEQYF
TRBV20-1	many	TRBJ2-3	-	CSAREGAFTQYF
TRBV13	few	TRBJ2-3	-	CASSSRSTLTDTQYF
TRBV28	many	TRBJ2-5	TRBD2	CASSETGTRKETQYF
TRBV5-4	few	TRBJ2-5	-	CASSTGQVQETQYF
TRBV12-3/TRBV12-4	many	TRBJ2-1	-	CASSLTNEQFF
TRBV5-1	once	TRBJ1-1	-	CASSLRLGANTEAFF
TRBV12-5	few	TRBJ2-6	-	CASHGTAGANVLTF
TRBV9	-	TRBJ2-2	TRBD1	CASSYTGAGELFF
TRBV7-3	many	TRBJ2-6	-	CASSLPTGSGANVLTF
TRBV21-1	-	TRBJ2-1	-	CASSTSAYNEQFF
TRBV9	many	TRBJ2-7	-	CASSPTSRAPYEQYF
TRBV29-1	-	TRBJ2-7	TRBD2	CSVVREGTSYEQYF
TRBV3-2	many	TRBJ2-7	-	CASSRAGGGHEQYF
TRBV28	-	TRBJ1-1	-	CASSLGSRFAFF
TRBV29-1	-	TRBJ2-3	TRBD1	CSVEGGQGGDTQYF
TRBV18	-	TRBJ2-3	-	CASSPRHLPTDTQYF
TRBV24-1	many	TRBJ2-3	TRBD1	CATSDSDRVEVDTQYF
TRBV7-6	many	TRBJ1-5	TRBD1	CASSRDSSNQPQHF
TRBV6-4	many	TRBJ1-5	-	CASALNSNQPQHF
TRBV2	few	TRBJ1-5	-	CASSLGVSGNQPQHF